The 24 T cell receptor beta chains below come from one sample, sequenced in a study of CD8+ T cells in alopecia areata. cDNA serving as the sequencing template came from extracted, reverse transcribed RNA. Assay used: immunoSEQ multiplex PCR; TCRdb lists only in-frame clones, some missing. The table has roughly 140,000 clones, 45% to 55% seen once; the top ten hold roughly a fifth. Sequencing was performed on CD8+ T cells sorted from blood, taken at week 0. Receptor source: a human donor with alopecia areata.

The chain has TRBV30 and TRBJ1-2; the D gene is possibly TRBD1 (6 bases). V lost 5 bases and J lost 5, with 15 bases in between. CDR1 is GTSNPN, CDR2 SVGIG, per germline (reference sequence). This CDR3 spans 13 amino acids. CDR3 loop: CAWDPRGMYGYTF. DNA of the CDR3: TGTGCCTGGGATCCTAGGGGGATGTATGGCTACACCTTC.

This sequence joins TRBV2 and TRBJ1-1, with D unresolved. CDR1 and CDR2 (germline): SNHLY, FYNNEI. The CDR3 runs 12 residues. V dropped 3 bases and J dropped 4 bases, with 6 bases sitting between them. The CDR3 is CASSDGGTEAFF. Written as DNA, the CDR3 is TGTGCCAGCAGTGACGGTGGCACTGAAGCTTTCTTT.

This clone was counted only a few times. The V and J genes are TRBV5-1 and TRBJ2-6; no clear D. CDR3 length: 16 residues. V was shortened by 4 bases and J by 0 bases, with 11 bases between the two germline ends. Germline V gene lookup returns CDR1 SGHRS and CDR2 YFSETQ. CDR3 in amino acids: CASSPTGLSGANVLTF. The CDR3, as DNA: TGCGCCAGCAGCCCAACGGGCCTCTCTGGGGCCAACGTCCTGACTTTC.

The gene calls are TRBV7-6 and TRBJ2-3; D is unclear. The CDR3 extends over 16 amino acids. CDR1 is SGHVS and CDR2 is FNYEAQ in the germline V gene. The V end was cut by 5 bases, the J end by 0 bases, with 15 bases between. This CDR3 is CASSHSRSTSTDTQYF. The CDR3 region has the DNA TGTGCCAGCAGCCACTCTAGGTCCACTAGCACAGATACGCAGTATTTT.

The rearrangement joins TRBV30 to TRBJ2-7; TRBD1 matches 11 bases. Germline loops: CDR1 GTSNPN, CDR2 SVGIG (reference sequence). The CDR3 length is 14 residues. Trimming cost V 1 base and J 7 bases; bases outside gene matches: 6. In DNA form, the CDR3 reads TGTGCCTGGAGTGCCGGACAGGGGGCCAGGGAGCAGTACTTC. Its translation: CAWSAGQGAREQYF.

The chain couples TRBV6-1 to TRBJ1-2; 10 nucleotides agree with TRBD1. J gave up 4 bases and V 4 bases, and 9 bases lay outside the gene matches. The V gene's germline CDR1 is MNHNS and CDR2 SASEGT. The CDR3 loop spans 16 amino acids. The CDR3 loop is CASSGQGAPVGYGYTF. CDR3 nucleotides: TGTGCCAGCAGTGGACAGGGGGCGCCGGTTGGCTATGGCTACACCTTC.

The chain combines TRBV11-2 with TRBJ1-2, with a possible D match to TRBD1 (5 bases). Trimming took off 5 bases at V and 0 bases at J, with 7 bases between the two ends. CDR1 is SGHAT and CDR2 is FQNNGV in the germline V gene. The CDR3 is 13 amino acids. The CDR3 region is CASSQGANYGYTF. The CDR3 DNA sequence: TGTGCCAGCAGCCAGGGAGCTAACTATGGCTACACCTTC. Full variable domain (remainder filled in from reference TRBV11-2 and TRBJ1-2): EAGVAQSPRYKIIEKRQSVAFWCNPISGHATLYWYQQILGQGPKLLIQFQNNGVVDDSQLPKDRFSAERLKGVDSTLKIQPAKLEDSAVYLCASSQGANYGYTFGSGTRLTVV.

V usage is TRBV5-6 and J usage is TRBJ1-2; possible D gene TRBD1, 5 bases. This CDR3 spans 14 amino acids. Germline V lookup: CDR1 SGHDT, CDR2 YYEEEE. V lost 2 bases and J 7 bases, leaving 15 bases between the germline ends. CDR3 bases: TGTGCCAGCAGCTTTACCAGTACTGGGGGTGGCTACACCTTC. Amino acid sequence: CASSFTSTGGGYTF.

The chain links TRBV7-2 to TRBJ2-1; 9 nucleotides agree with TRBD2. The V gene's germline CDR1 is SGHTA and CDR2 FQGNSA. The CDR3 has 17 amino acids. V was clipped by 10 bases and J by 2 bases; unmatched bases: 15. The CDR3 sequence is CAIPTGASGVPYNEQFF. The CDR3 DNA reads as TGTGCCATCCCGACCGGGGCTAGCGGGGTACCCTACAATGAGCAGTTCTTC.

The chain links TRBV13 to TRBJ1-2; D is ambiguous. The CDR3 extends over 16 amino acids. Germline V lookup: CDR1 PRHDT, CDR2 FYEKMQ (reference sequence). V was shortened by 3 bases and J by 4 bases, with 18 bases between the two germline ends. The CDR3 loop is CASSLGTRSSPYGYTF. CDR3 bases: TGTGCCAGCAGCTTGGGTACTAGGAGTTCTCCCTATGGCTACACCTTC.

The chain recombines TRBV5-6 with TRBJ2-3; 8 positions agree with TRBD2. V dropped 4 bases and J dropped 5; count of bases not matched to a gene: 12. In germline, CDR1 is SGHDT, CDR2 YYEEEE. The CDR3 has 16 amino acids. The CDR3 loop reads CASSPPERGLGDTQYF. The CDR3 nucleotides are TGTGCCAGCAGCCCCCCTGAGCGGGGGTTAGGAGATACGCAGTATTTT.

Only a few counts were recorded for this clone. J is TRBJ2-7 and V is TRBV30, with 10 bases matching TRBD1. The junction had 4 bases not matched to a gene; V was cut back by 1 base and J by 4 bases. The CDR3 contains 14 residues. Per the germline V gene, CDR1 is GTSNPN and CDR2 is SVGIG (reference sequence). CDR3 protein: CAWSEGTGVYEQYF. Here the CDR3 DNA reads TGTGCCTGGAGTGAGGGGACAGGGGTGTACGAGCAGTACTTC.

This clone was counted between two and nine times. The rearrangement links TRBV30 to TRBJ2-5; D gene unclear. The CDR3 sequence is 13 residues long. V was trimmed by 4 bases and J by 4 bases, leaving 13 bases between them. Germline values: CDR1 GTSNPN, CDR2 SVGIG (reference sequence). The CDR3 sequence is CAWISSAPETQYF. In nucleotides, the CDR3 is TGTGCCTGGATTTCCTCAGCCCCAGAGACCCAGTACTTC.

The chain combines TRBV13 with TRBJ2-3, with 13 nucleotides matching TRBD2. Unmatched junction bases numbered 15, after V lost 8 bases and J lost 4 bases. The CDR3 has 18 amino acids. CDR1 and CDR2 (germline): PRHDT, FYEKMQ (reference sequence). In DNA form, the CDR3 reads TGTGCCAGCGCAGGGACTAGCGGGGCGGGAGGAGGATCAGATACGCAGTATTTT. Protein: CASAGTSGAGGGSDTQYF.

The CDR3 region is CASSSYRDSYNEQFF. CDR3 DNA: TGTGCCAGCAGCTCTTACCGGGACAGCTACAATGAGCAGTTCTTC. The rearrangement uses TRBV7-9 and TRBJ2-1, with 7 bases fitting TRBD1. This CDR3 comprises 15 residues. V lost 4 bases and J lost 3; bases outside the gene matches: 6. Germline V CDR1 and CDR2: SEHNR, FQNEAQ (reference sequence).

A few counts support this clone. In DNA, the CDR3 is TGCAGCGTTGAAGATCTAAGGACTAGCGGGGGGGCCTTAACGCAGTATTTT. This encodes CSVEDLRTSGGALTQYF. The chain uses TRBV29-1 and TRBJ2-3, with 15 bases lining up with TRBD2. The CDR3 has 17 amino acids. The germline gives CDR1 SQVTM, CDR2 ANQGSEA. Losses at the gene ends were 0 bases for V and 9 bases for J; bases not matched to a gene: 10.

The chain recombines TRBV30 with TRBJ1-1; 8 nucleotides match TRBD1. V gave up 2 bases and J gave up 1 base; unmatched junction bases: 3. The CDR3 length is 14 residues. CDR1 is GTSNPN and CDR2 is SVGIG in the germline V gene (reference sequence). The chain's CDR3 is CAWSSGGENTEAFF. As DNA, the CDR3 is TGTGCCTGGAGTTCAGGGGGCGAGAACACTGAAGCTTTCTTT.

The table lists this clone with a few counts. The chain combines TRBV19 with TRBJ2-3, with D tentatively TRBD2 (6 bases). The V end lost 0 bases, the J end lost 1 base, and 11 bases lay between the germline ends. Germline V gene data show CDR1 as LNHDA and CDR2 as SQIVND (reference sequence). The CDR3 sequence is 16 residues long. The chain's CDR3 is CASSIEEGRGTDTQYF. DNA of the CDR3: TGTGCCAGTAGTATAGAGGAGGGCAGGGGCACAGATACGCAGTATTTT.

This sequence joins TRBV28 and TRBJ2-7, with D possibly being TRBD1 (5 bases). The V gene lost 1 base and the J gene lost 1 base, with 8 bases spanning the gap. The CDR3 is made up of 14 amino acids. Germline V CDR1 and CDR2: MDHEN, SYDVKM. Here the CDR3 DNA reads TGTGCCAGCAGTTTATTTCAGGGATCCTACGAGCAGTACTTC. Its translation is CASSLFQGSYEQYF.

The J gene is TRBJ2-5, the V gene TRBV30; D is ambiguous. Germline V lookup: CDR1 GTSNPN, CDR2 SVGIG (reference sequence). V lost 3 bases to trimming and J lost 5 bases, with 7 bases between them. The CDR3 consists of 11 residues. The CDR3 loop is CAWSELETQYF. The CDR3 region has the DNA TGTGCCTGGAGCGAGTTGGAGACCCAGTACTTC.

V gene TRBV19 combines with J gene TRBJ1-1, with 7 bases identical to TRBD1. The germline gives CDR1 LNHDA, CDR2 SQIVND (reference sequence). CDR3 length equals 15 residues. The junction had 6 bases not matched to a gene; V was cut back by 5 bases and J by 0 bases. The DNA of the CDR3 is TGTGCCAGTAGTCCCGGGGGACAGCTGAACACTGAAGCTTTCTTT. Translation gives CASSPGGQLNTEAFF.

This chain uses TRBV4-3 with TRBJ1-5; D remains unclear. The CDR3 is 15 amino acids. CDR1 and CDR2 (germline): LGHNA, YSLEER. V dropped 0 bases and J dropped 1 base, with 7 bases sitting between them. The DNA for the CDR3 is TGCGCCAGCAGCCAAGATACCAGCAGCAATCAGCCCCAGCATTTT. It translates to CASSQDTSSNQPQHF.

This chain uses TRBV5-7 with TRBJ2-6; TRBD1 agrees at 7 bases. TRBV5-7 is an ORF; its function is uncertain. The J segment lost 0 bases and the V segment lost 4 bases, leaving 10 bases of the junction unmatched. The CDR3 covers 18 residues. CDR3: CASSERDRPYSGANVLTF. As DNA, the CDR3 is TGTGCCAGCAGCGAAAGGGACAGACCTTACTCTGGGGCCAACGTCCTGACTTTC.

J is TRBJ2-7 and V is TRBV7-6; 10 positions match TRBD1. The germline gives CDR1 SGHVS, CDR2 FNYEAQ. CDR3 length: 15 amino acids. Germline trimming cut 2 bases from V and 4 bases from J; bases unmatched to any gene: 5. CDR3 bases: TGTGCCAGCAGCTTAACCGGGACAGGGGCGTACGAGCAGTACTTC. Amino acids: CASSLTGTGAYEQYF.